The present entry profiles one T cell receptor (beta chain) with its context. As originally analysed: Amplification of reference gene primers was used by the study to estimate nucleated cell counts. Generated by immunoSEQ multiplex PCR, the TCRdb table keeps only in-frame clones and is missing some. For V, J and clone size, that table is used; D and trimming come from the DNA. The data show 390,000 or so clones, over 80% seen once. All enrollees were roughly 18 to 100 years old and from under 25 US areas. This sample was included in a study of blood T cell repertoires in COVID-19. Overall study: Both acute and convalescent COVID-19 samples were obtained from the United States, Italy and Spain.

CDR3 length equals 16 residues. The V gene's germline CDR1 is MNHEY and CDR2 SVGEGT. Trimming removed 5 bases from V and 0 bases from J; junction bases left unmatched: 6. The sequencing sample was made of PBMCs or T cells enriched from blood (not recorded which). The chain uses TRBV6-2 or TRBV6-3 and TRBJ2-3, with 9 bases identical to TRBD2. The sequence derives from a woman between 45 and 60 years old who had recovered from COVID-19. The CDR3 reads CASSKGLAASTDTQYF. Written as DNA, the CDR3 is TGTGCCAGCAGTAAGGGACTAGCAGCTAGCACAGATACGCAGTATTTT.